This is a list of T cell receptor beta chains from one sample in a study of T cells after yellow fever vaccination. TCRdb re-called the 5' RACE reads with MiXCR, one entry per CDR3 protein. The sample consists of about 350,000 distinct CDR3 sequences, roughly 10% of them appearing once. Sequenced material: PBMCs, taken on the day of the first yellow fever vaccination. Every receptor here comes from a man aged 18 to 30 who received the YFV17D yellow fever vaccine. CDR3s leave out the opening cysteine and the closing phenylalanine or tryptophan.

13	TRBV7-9	ASSTLKGEFTEAF
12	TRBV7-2	ASSLWEANSPLH
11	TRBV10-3	AISDTLGQPQH
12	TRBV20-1	SARDPTGGSGYT
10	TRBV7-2	ASSLERTEAF
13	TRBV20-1	SASIGNSGYNEQF
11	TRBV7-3	ASSQQGGNEQF
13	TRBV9	ASSGVRGTNSPLH
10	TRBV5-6	ASSFSIDEQF
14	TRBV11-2	ASSLRGQGARGGYT
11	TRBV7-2	ASRIQGATEAF
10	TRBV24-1	ATKGLRNEQF
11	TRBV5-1	ASKRDSNTEAF
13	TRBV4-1	ASSQDTTTGGGYT
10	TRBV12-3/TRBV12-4	ASRVDSLGYT
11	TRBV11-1	ASSLVNTGELF
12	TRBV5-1	ASRLAGGSDTQY
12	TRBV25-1	ASSEVGVRNEQY
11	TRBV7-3	ASSKGALTEAF
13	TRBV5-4	ASSQWAGLNTEAF
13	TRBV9	ASSVDGQVYNEQF
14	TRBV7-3	ASSLAGGPYAGELF
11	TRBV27	ARITSGGGELF
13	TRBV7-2	ASSGGGTTYNEQF
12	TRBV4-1	ASSQAGARREQY
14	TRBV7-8	ASSPGTGRGYNEQF
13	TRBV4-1	ASSHLQANTGELF
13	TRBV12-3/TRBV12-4	ASSLRGQIQETQY
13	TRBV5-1	ASSPGTGGSYEQY
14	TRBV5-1	ASSPWGGDTSYEQY
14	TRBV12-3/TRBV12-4	ASSLDGSEGGETQY
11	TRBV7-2	ASSLGAYNEQF
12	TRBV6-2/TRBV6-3	ASSYSIRSYEQY
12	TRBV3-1	ASSTSGRTYEQY
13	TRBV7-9	ASPLSGGAADTQY
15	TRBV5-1	ASSLAYRDRRKYEQY
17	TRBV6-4	ASSQDWGPSTGPNQPQH
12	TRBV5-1	ASTRQGFYNEQF
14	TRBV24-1	ATSDPGGSSYNEQF
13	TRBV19	ASSIEQGAYNEQF
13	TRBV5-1	ASRSGGGINEKLF
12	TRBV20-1	SATSGGFQETQY
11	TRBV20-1	SARPRRVSTLH
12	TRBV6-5	ASSWEGAGNEQF
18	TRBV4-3	ASSPGAGGTPIASYNEQF
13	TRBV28	ASSLDDRGLWPQH
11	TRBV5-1	ASSAERNEKLF
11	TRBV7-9	ASGRTGGETQY
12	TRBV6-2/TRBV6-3	ASSRPANTGELF
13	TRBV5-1	ASSLELAGVNEQF
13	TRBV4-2	ASSPSGGEKKRAF
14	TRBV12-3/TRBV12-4	ASTLTVAGGHNEQF
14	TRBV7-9	ASSGGTGGSDQPQH
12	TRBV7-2	ASSLAARRNEQF
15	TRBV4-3	ASSPRAWKGETYEQY